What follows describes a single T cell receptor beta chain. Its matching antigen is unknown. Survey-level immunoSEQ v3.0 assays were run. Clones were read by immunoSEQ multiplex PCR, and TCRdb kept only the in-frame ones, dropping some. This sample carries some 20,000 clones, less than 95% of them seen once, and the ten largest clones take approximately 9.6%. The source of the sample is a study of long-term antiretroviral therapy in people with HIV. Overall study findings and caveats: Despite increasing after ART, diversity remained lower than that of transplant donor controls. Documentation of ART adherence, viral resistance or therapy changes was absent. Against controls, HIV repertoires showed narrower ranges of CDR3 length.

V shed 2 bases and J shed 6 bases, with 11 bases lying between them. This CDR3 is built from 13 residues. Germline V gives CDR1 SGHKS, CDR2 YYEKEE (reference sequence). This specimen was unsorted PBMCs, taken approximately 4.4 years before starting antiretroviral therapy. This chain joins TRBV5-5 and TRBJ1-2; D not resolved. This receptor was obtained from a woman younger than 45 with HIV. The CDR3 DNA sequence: TGTGCCAGCAGCTTTTTGTTGGAGGATGGCTACACCTTC. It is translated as CASSFLLEDGYTF.